Listed below are T cell receptor beta chains from one sample, sequenced in a study of CD8+ T cells in alopecia areata. TCRdb keeps only in-frame clones here, not all; method: immunoSEQ multiplex PCR. The table shows approximately 210,000 clones, with roughly three fifths occurring only once. The material sequenced was CD4+ T cells sorted from blood, taken between weeks 43 and 45, from a patient treated with tofacitinib. The receptor set was obtained from a human donor with alopecia areata. Each CDR3 is given with its conserved first and last residue. D genes are given only for firm matches. Only some rows state a clone size, as once, few, many or a class for expanded clones.

TRBJ1-1 | TRBV7-2 | - | - | TGTGCCAGCAGCTTCCAGACTAAGAACACTGAAGCTTTCTTT | CASSFQTKNTEAFF
TRBJ2-7 | TRBV7-9 | TRBD2 | - | TGTGCCAGCAGCCCCGGACTAGCGGGGGTCTACGAGCAGTACTTC | CASSPGLAGVYEQYF
TRBJ1-1 | TRBV7-2 | - | many | TGTGCCAGCAGCTTAGTATTAACAGCCACTGAAGCTTTCTTT | CASSLVLTATEAFF
TRBJ2-7 | TRBV27 | - | - | TGTGCCAGCAGCCTCAGGGGTAGGACCCACTACGAGCAGTACTTC | CASSLRGRTHYEQYF
TRBJ2-7 | TRBV28 | - | medium-sized | TGTGCCAGCACAGACAGAGGGAACCTGGGGCAGTACTTC | CASTDRGNLGQYF
TRBJ2-5 | TRBV30 | - | few | TGTGCCTGGAGTGTGTCGGCTAGCAAAAAGACCCAGTACTTC | CAWSVSASKKTQYF
TRBJ1-3 | TRBV9 | - | few | TGTGCCAGCAGCCCGGATCTTATCTCTGGAAACACCATATATTTT | CASSPDLISGNTIYF
TRBJ2-5 | TRBV9 | - | - | TGTGCCAGCAGCGTGGGCCGAGAAGAGACCCAGTACTTC | CASSVGREETQYF
TRBJ1-5 | TRBV18 | - | - | TGTGCCAGCTCATTCCAAAGCCAATTTAGCAATCAGCCCCAGCATTTT | CASSFQSQFSNQPQHF
TRBJ2-1 | TRBV15 | - | once | TGTGCCACCAGCAGAGATGGACACAATGAGCAGTTCTTC | CATSRDGHNEQFF
TRBJ2-7 | TRBV29-1 | TRBD2 | - | TGCAGCTTCCCCGCGAGCGGGGGCTCCTACGAGCAGTACTTC | CSFPASGGSYEQYF
TRBJ2-7 | TRBV15 | - | - | TGTGCCACCGCCGATGACAACGAGCAGTACTTC | CATADDNEQYF
TRBJ2-7 | TRBV28 | - | - | TGTGCCAGCAGTCCGCGGGCCTACGAGCAGTACTTC | CASSPRAYEQYF
TRBJ2-7 | TRBV14 | - | - | TGTGCCAGCAGCCAAGGGACACCTCTCGGCGAGCAGTACTTC | CASSQGTPLGEQYF
TRBJ1-5 | TRBV2 | - | - | TGTGCCAGCAGGGCAGGGCAGAATCAGCCCCAGCATTTT | CASRAGQNQPQHF
TRBJ2-6 | TRBV4-3 | - | - | TGCGCCAGCAGCCAAGATCGCTTAGCGTCTGGGGCCAACGTCCTGACTTTC | CASSQDRLASGANVLTF
TRBJ1-1 | TRBV7-9 | TRBD1 | once | TGTGCCAGCAGTCGGGGACAGGGAGGATCTGAAGCTTTCTTT | CASSRGQGGSEAFF
TRBJ1-1 | TRBV27 | - | - | TGTGCCAGCAGTCCTATAACCGTTTCAGGGAACACTGAAGCTTTCTTT | CASSPITVSGNTEAFF
TRBJ1-1 | TRBV30 | - | once | TGTGCCTGGAGGTCGACAGGCCGGAACACTGAAGCTTTCTTT | CAWRSTGRNTEAFF
TRBJ1-2 | TRBV6-5 | - | - | TGTGCCAGCAGTCAAACTCAGGGCAGCTATGGCTACACCTTC | CASSQTQGSYGYTF
TRBJ2-6 | TRBV25-1 | - | - | TGTGCCAGCAGTGAGGTCCGAGGGAGGGGGGCCAACGTCCTGACTTTC | CASSEVRGRGANVLTF
TRBJ2-1 | TRBV5-1 | - | - | TGCGCCAGCAGCTTGGAAGGTCTGACAAACAATGAGCAGTTCTTC | CASSLEGLTNNEQFF
TRBJ2-1 | TRBV11-2 | TRBD2 | - | TGTGCCAGCAGCAAATCGACTAGCGGGGTCATTGAGCAGTTCTTC | CASSKSTSGVIEQFF
TRBJ1-1 | TRBV29-1 | - | - | TGCAGCGTTGAGAGGGTGAACACTGAAGCTTTCTTT | CSVERVNTEAFF
TRBJ1-4 | TRBV29-1 | - | few | TGCAGCGCGAGGAGGTCCGACGCAACTAATGAAAAACTGTTTTTT | CSARRSDATNEKLFF
TRBJ1-6 | TRBV15 | - | - | TGTGCCACCAGCAGAGAGGGGAGTTCACCCCTCCACTTT | CATSREGSSPLHF
TRBJ2-2 | TRBV4-3 | - | - | TGCGCCAGCCGCGGACAGAGAACCACCGGGGAGCTGTTTTTT | CASRGQRTTGELFF
TRBJ2-5 | TRBV2 | - | few | TGTGCCAGCAGTGATATTTTGACCCAGTACTTC | CASSDILTQYF
TRBJ1-2 | TRBV29-1 | - | few | TGCAGCGTAGACAAAGGGGTGCAGGGCCACGGCTACACCTTC | CSVDKGVQGHGYTF
TRBJ1-1 | TRBV5-1 | - | - | TGCGCCAGCCAGAATAGCCTGAACACTGAAGCTTTCTTT | CASQNSLNTEAFF
TRBJ1-2 | TRBV7-2 | - | few | TGTGCCAGCAGCCCGAGGACCGGAGGCTACACCTTC | CASSPRTGGYTF
TRBJ2-6 | TRBV30 | - | - | TGTGCCTGGAGTGTAATAGCTGGGGCCAACGTCCTGACTTTC | CAWSVIAGANVLTF
TRBJ1-6 | TRBV11-1 | - | once | TGTGCCAGCGGCCATGGCTCCTATAATTCACCCCTCCACTTT | CASGHGSYNSPLHF
TRBJ2-1 | TRBV11-1 | - | - | TGTGCCAGCAGCCCCCGACTAGTAGCCTACAATGAGCAGTTCTTC | CASSPRLVAYNEQFF
TRBJ2-7 | TRBV7-2 | - | - | TGTGCCACCGGGAGTAACTACGAGCAGTACTTC | CATGSNYEQYF
TRBJ2-7 | TRBV18 | - | - | TGTGCCAGCTCACCACTAGGAGGGGACTTCTCCTACGAGCAGTACTTC | CASSPLGGDFSYEQYF
TRBJ2-2 | TRBV2 | - | - | TGTGCCAGCAGTGAGGACAGCCTTACCGGGGAGCTGTTTTTT | CASSEDSLTGELFF
TRBJ2-2 | TRBV23-1 | - | - | TGCGCCAGCAGGCCCGGGCACGAGAACACCGGGGAGCTGTTTTTT | CASRPGHENTGELFF
TRBJ2-2 | TRBV2 | - | - | TGTGCCAGCAGTGAGGGTATCGGGGAGCTGTTTTTT | CASSEGIGELFF
TRBJ2-1 | TRBV11-2 | TRBD2 | few | TGTGCCAGCAGCCGAAGTAACGGGGGGGCCCGGGAGCAGTTCTTC | CASSRSNGGAREQFF
TRBJ1-1 | TRBV29-1 | TRBD1 | few | TGCAGCGTGACAGGGGGTACTGAAGCTTTCTTT | CSVTGGTEAFF
TRBJ2-2 | TRBV27 | - | - | TGTGCCAGCGGAGGTTCGGTCACCGGGGAGCTGTTTTTT | CASGGSVTGELFF
TRBJ2-7 | TRBV7-9 | TRBD2 | - | TGTGCCAGCAGCCTACGACTAGCGGGGTACGAGCAGTACTTC | CASSLRLAGYEQYF
TRBJ2-5 | TRBV7-6 | - | - | TGTGCCAGCAGCTACGGGACACAAGAGACCCAGTACTTC | CASSYGTQETQYF
TRBJ1-2 | TRBV5-6 | - | once | TGTGCCAGCAGCTTGGGTCGGGTTTCGGATGGCTACACCTTC | CASSLGRVSDGYTF
TRBJ2-6 | TRBV14 | - | few | TGTGCCAGCAGCCAAGATTCCCGGGCTCTGGGGGCCAACGTCCTGACTTTC | CASSQDSRALGANVLTF
TRBJ2-7 | TRBV11-2 | TRBD1 | - | TGTGCCAGCAGCTTTGGGCAGGGGGCCTCCTACGAGCAGTACTTC | CASSFGQGASYEQYF
TRBJ1-6 | TRBV13 | TRBD1 | medium-sized | TGTGCCAGCAGCTCCAGGGGGCACTCACCCCTCCACTTT | CASSSRGHSPLHF
TRBJ1-5 | TRBV23-1 | TRBD1 | - | TGCGCCAGCAGTCCCCCGGGACAGGGGGCGGGGTTGGAGCCCCAGCATTTT | CASSPPGQGAGLEPQHF
TRBJ2-1 | TRBV30 | - | once | TGTGCCTGGAGTGTTAGGGGGGACTCCTGCTTGTTCTTC | CAWSVRGDSCLFF
TRBJ2-7 | TRBV7-9 | - | - | TGTGCCAGCAGCTTCCCCGGGCCATCCTACGAGCAGTACTTC | CASSFPGPSYEQYF
TRBJ2-7 | TRBV7-2 | TRBD1 | - | TGTGCCAGCAGCTTAGAGTCAGGGGGACCCTACGAGCAGTACTTC | CASSLESGGPYEQYF
TRBJ1-6 | TRBV5-1 | - | few | TGCGCCAGCAGCTTGGATAGGACAGTGAATTCACCCCTCCACTTT | CASSLDRTVNSPLHF
TRBJ2-7 | TRBV29-1 | - | - | TGCAGCGTTGTCGGGAGCTCCTACGAGCAGTACTTC | CSVVGSSYEQYF
TRBJ2-7 | TRBV4-1 | - | - | TGCGCCAGCAGCCGAACACCTCAAGCGGTCGGGTACGAGCAGTACTTC | CASSRTPQAVGYEQYF
TRBJ1-6 | TRBV2 | - | - | TGTGCCAGCAGTAATTACAGGGATTCACCCCTCCACTTT | CASSNYRDSPLHF
TRBJ2-1 | TRBV2 | TRBD2 | - | TGTGCCAGCAAGGGTCTAGCGGGGAATGAGCAGTTCTTC | CASKGLAGNEQFF
TRBJ1-1 | TRBV27 | - | - | TGTGCCAGCAGTTTATCGGGGGACACTGAAGCTTTCTTT | CASSLSGDTEAFF